This paragraph covers one T cell receptor (beta chain) sequence. The antigen is unknown. The record originates from a study of somatic mutations in cytotoxic T cells in rheumatoid arthritis. Germline V gene sequence: CDR1 LNHDA, CDR2 SQIVND (reference sequence). The CDR3 runs to 15 residues. J gave up 1 base and V 6 bases, and 7 bases lay outside the gene matches. Profiled with immunoSEQ multiplex PCR; TCRdb holds only in-frame clones, not every one. The sample carries about 10,000 clones, about 90% recorded once. General observations from the study: There was no significant difference in CD8+ T-cell clonality between rheumatoid arthritis patients and age-matched healthy controls. There were about an eighth of the roughly 60 patients in whom the largest CD8+ clone exceeded 20% of CD8+ cells.

The rearrangement links TRBV19 to TRBJ1-1, with 8 bases fitting TRBD1. This sequence was found in a woman younger than 30 with rheumatoid arthritis. Sequenced input: CD8+ T cells sorted from blood. The CDR3 protein is CASSNQDRANTEAFF. CDR3 nucleotide sequence: TGTGCCAGTAGCAACCAGGACAGGGCGAACACTGAAGCTTTCTTT. The variable domain in full, completed from reference TRBV19 and TRBJ1-1, reads DGGITQSPKYLFRKEGQNVTLSCEQNLNHDAMYWYRQDPGQGLRLIYYSQIVNDFQKGDIAEGYSVSREKKESFPLTVTSAQKNPTAFYLCASSNQDRANTEAFFGQGTRLTVV.